This T cell receptor beta chain was identified during a study of blood T cell repertoires in COVID-19. About the study: COVID-19 samples collected from the United States, Italy and Spain covered acute and convalescent phases.

Categorization into cohorts depended on clinical history that participants reported. Method: immunoSEQ multiplex PCR; TCRdb's copy keeps in-frame clones and lacks some. This table holds hundreds of thousands of clones, around 86% found once. V shed 3 bases and J 8 bases; nucleotides not matched to a gene: 10. The CDR3 contains 16 residues. Germline CDR1 LNHNV, CDR2 YYDKDF (reference sequence). This chain connects TRBV15 to TRBJ1-4, with 9 bases aligning to TRBD1. What was sequenced was PBMCs or T cells enriched from blood (not recorded which). The clonotype was recovered from a woman aged 45-65 years who had recovered from COVID-19. CDR3 region: CATSRPGTGLFEKLFF. The CDR3 region has the DNA TGTGCCACCAGCAGGCCTGGGACAGGGTTGTTCGAAAAACTGTTTTTT.